One sample yielded the 10 T cell receptor beta chains listed below, sequenced in a study of blood T cell repertoires in COVID-19. Sequenced by immunoSEQ multiplex PCR; TCRdb stores in-frame clones only, minus some. The table includes 150,000 to 200,000 clones, roughly nine tenths detected once. The sequencing input was peripheral blood. Receptor source: a woman in her 70s with acute or convalescent COVID-19.

This chain connects TRBV5-1 to TRBJ1-1; possibly TRBD1 for D (6 bases). Germline lookup yields CDR1 SGHRS and CDR2 YFSETQ. The CDR3 consists of 14 residues. Trimming took off 1 base at V and 8 bases at J, with 15 bases between the two ends. In nucleotides, the CDR3 is TGCGCCAGCAGCTTGAATGGGGGGGCAGCCGAAGCTTTCTTT. It codes for CASSLNGGAAEAFF. The full variable domain, rest sourced from reference TRBV5-1 and TRBJ1-1, is KAGVTQTPRYLIKTRGQQVTLSCSPISGHRSVSWYQQTPGQGLQFLFEYFSETQRNKGNFPGRFSGRQFSNSRSEMNVSTLELGDSALYLCASSLNGGAAEAFFGQGTRLTVV.

V is TRBV6-5 and J is TRBJ1-2; 8 nucleotides match TRBD1. CDR3 length equals 16 residues. Germline assignment: CDR1 MNHEY and CDR2 SVGAGI. The V and J ends lost 0 bases and 7 bases, in that order; junction bases with no gene match: 10. CDR3 in DNA: TGTGCCAGCAGTTACTCCGCGGCAGGGGGCGTGGGTGGCTACACCTTC. It encodes CASSYSAAGGVGGYTF.

This clone was counted once. The chain has TRBV10-1 and TRBJ2-7; D uncertain. CDR1 and CDR2 (germline): WNHNN, SYGVQD (reference sequence). CDR3 length equals 13 residues. Trimming took off 5 bases at V and 2 bases at J, with 10 bases between the two ends. The CDR3 nucleotides read TGCGCCAGCAGTCGAAGCTCTACCTACGAGCAGTACTTC. This gives the protein CASSRSSTYEQYF.

This rearrangement joins TRBV5-1 to TRBJ1-1; D may be TRBD1 (5 bases). The V end lost 0 bases, the J end lost 4 bases, and 13 bases lay between the germline ends. The CDR3 spans 15 residues. In germline, CDR1 is SGHRS, CDR2 YFSETQ. CDR3 DNA: TGCGCCAGCAGCTTGGGAGCGCAAAGGGGCACTGAAGCTTTCTTT. The encoded protein is CASSLGAQRGTEAFF.

The chain recombines TRBV28 with TRBJ2-5; TRBD2 agrees at 7 bases. Germline CDR1 and CDR2: MDHEN and SYDVKM. The CDR3 runs 16 residues. With V trimmed by 1 base and J by 2 bases, 7 bases remained unmatched. The CDR3 region is CASSLSWQGGQETQYF. In DNA, the CDR3 is TGTGCCAGCAGTTTATCCTGGCAGGGAGGGCAAGAGACCCAGTACTTC.

Notes on this clone: The junction shows a germline mismatch at one end, possibly a read error. The chain employs TRBV18 and TRBJ1-4; D not certain. Germline V gives CDR1 KGHSH, CDR2 LQKENI. This CDR3 is built from 14 residues. CDR3 region: CASSPPGGGEKLFF. In DNA form, the CDR3 reads TGTGCCAGCTCGCCACCCGGAGGCGGTGAAAAACTGTTTTTT.

This chain joins TRBV7-2 and TRBJ2-5, with D perhaps TRBD1 (6 bases). V was clipped by 5 bases and J by 5 bases, with 18 bases between them. The germline gives CDR1 SGHTA, CDR2 FQGNSA. This CDR3 comprises 15 residues. CDR3 bases: TGTGCCAGCAGCCCCCAACAGGGTTGGGGGGAGACCCAGTACTTC. Translation gives CASSPQQGWGETQYF.

V gene TRBV5-1 combines with J gene TRBJ2-7, with D uncertain. CDR3 length equals 13 residues. CDR1 is SGHRS and CDR2 is YFSETQ in the germline V gene. Trimming removed 0 bases at V and 6 bases at J, with 10 bases between. The CDR3 protein is CASSLVPYSEQYF. The CDR3 DNA follows: TGCGCCAGCAGCTTGGTCCCCTACAGCGAGCAGTACTTC.

The V gene is TRBV5-1, the J gene TRBJ2-3, with 7 bases identical to TRBD2. In germline, CDR1 is SGHRS, CDR2 YFSETQ. After removal of 4 bases from V and 7 bases from J, the junction contained 12 bases not matched to a gene. The CDR3 is made up of 15 amino acids. The CDR3 spells CASSTTGTTLYTQYF. CDR3 DNA sequence: TGCGCCAGCAGCACTACCGGGACTACCTTATATACGCAGTATTTT.

The J gene is TRBJ2-7, the V gene TRBV5-1; 7 positions match TRBD1. There are 18 residues in the CDR3. The V gene's germline CDR1 is SGHRS and CDR2 YFSETQ. With 6 bases clipped from V and 0 bases from J, the junction kept 18 bases outside the gene matches. CDR3 in amino acids: CASTESTTLRGSSYEQYF. The DNA for the CDR3 is TGCGCCAGCACCGAGTCCACGACCCTCAGGGGGAGCTCCTACGAGCAGTACTTC.